The 15 T cell receptor beta chains below were found in one sample sequenced in a study of T cell responses to AZD1222 COVID-19 vaccine. Sequenced by immunoSEQ multiplex PCR; TCRdb stores in-frame clones only, minus some. The sample has approximately 190,000 clones; over 80% are singletons. The specimen was peripheral blood, collected on day 0 of AZD1222 vaccination. These receptors originate from an adult in good health.

The genes are TRBV7-2 and TRBJ2-2, with TRBD1 identical over 10 bases. This CDR3 spans 16 amino acids. Germline V lookup: CDR1 SGHTA, CDR2 FQGNSA. Trimming at V came to 5 bases and at J to 4 bases, leaving 7 bases not matched to a gene. The CDR3, as DNA: TGTGCCAGCAGCCCGCAAGGACAGGGGGGCACCGGGGAGCTGTTTTTT. Translation gives CASSPQGQGGTGELFF.

This clone has a single count. The chain is built from TRBV5-6 and TRBJ1-2, with D perhaps matching TRBD1 (6 bases). CDR3 length: 13 amino acids. The germline gives CDR1 SGHDT, CDR2 YYEEEE. V lost 6 bases to trimming and J lost 5 bases, with 14 bases between them. CDR3 DNA sequence: TGTGCCAGCATAGGGGGGACCTTTTATGGCTACACCTTC. Residues: CASIGGTFYGYTF. Based on the CDR3 plus reference TRBV5-6 and TRBJ1-2, the full variable domain is DAGVTQSPTHLIKTRGQQVTLRCSPKSGHDTVSWYQQALGQGPQFIFQYYEEEERQRGNFPDRFSGHQFPNYSSELNVNALLLGDSALYLCASIGGTFYGYTFGSGTRLTVV.

V usage is TRBV29-1 and J usage is TRBJ2-1, with 9 bases lining up with TRBD2. This CDR3 region has 13 residues. Germline V gives CDR1 SQVTM, CDR2 ANQGSEA. V trimming: 6 bases; J trimming: 7 bases; junction bases outside the gene matches: 7. In DNA form, the CDR3 reads TGCAGCGTCGGGGGACTAGCCGAGAATGAGCAGTTCTTC. Protein: CSVGGLAENEQFF.

The rearrangement links TRBV29-1 to TRBJ2-7, with D unresolved. The germline gives CDR1 SQVTM, CDR2 ANQGSEA. This CDR3 has 13 residues. Trimming cost V 4 bases and J 2 bases, with 12 bases left between them. CDR3 nucleotide sequence: TGCAGCGTTGTTTCGGGTATAGCCTACGAGCAGTACTTC. This gives the protein CSVVSGIAYEQYF.

Details on this clone: Mismatch with germline at one junction end may stem from a read error. The rearrangement uses TRBV19 and TRBJ2-1; no clear D. CDR1 and CDR2 (germline): LNHDA, SQIVND (reference sequence). This CDR3 region has 11 residues. CDR3 bases: TGTGCCAGTAGTGAGGCGGACCTGATGATCTTC. Its translation is CASSEADLMIF.

This clone was detected a few times. The chain recombines TRBV5-4 with TRBJ2-2; 13 bases agree with TRBD2. Germline V gene lookup returns CDR1 SGHNT and CDR2 YYREEE (reference sequence). V trimming: 4 bases; J trimming: 0 bases; junction bases outside the gene matches: 6. CDR3 length: 18 residues. The CDR3 nucleotides are TGTGCCAGCAGCCCCGGGACTAGCGGGGACACGAACACCGGGGAGCTGTTTTTT. This gives the protein CASSPGTSGDTNTGELFF.

V usage is TRBV3-1 (or the pseudogene TRBV3-2) and J usage is TRBJ2-3; D remains unclear. Deletions cut 0 bases from V and 7 bases from J, with 14 bases between. Per the germline V gene, CDR1 is LGHDT and CDR2 is YNNKEL (reference sequence). The CDR3 runs to 15 residues. CDR3 DNA: TGTGCCAGCAGCCAAGAGGGTCCCCCTGTGAATACGCAGTATTTT. This gives the protein CASSQEGPPVNTQYF.

The J gene is TRBJ1-1, the V gene TRBV18; tentative D call: TRBD1 (6 bases). This CDR3 has 14 residues. In germline, CDR1 is KGHSH, CDR2 LQKENI. Trimming took off 1 base at V and 4 bases at J, with 10 bases between the two ends. CDR3 DNA: TGTGCCAGCTCACCACAGGGGGTGGGCACTGAAGCTTTCTTT. Amino acids: CASSPQGVGTEAFF.

The CDR3 sequence: CASSEEGGGSGEQYF. CDR3 nucleotide sequence: TGTGCCAGCAGTGAAGAAGGGGGGGGCAGCGGCGAGCAGTACTTC. This chain uses TRBV6-1 with TRBJ2-7; a weak D match, TRBD2 (7 bases). Per germline, CDR1 MNHNS and CDR2 SASEGT. V was pared by 1 base and J by 6 bases, with 16 bases between. The CDR3 is 15 amino acids.

This clone was recorded once. The V gene is TRBV10-3, the J gene TRBJ2-7, with TRBD2 matching 13 bases. The CDR3 runs 14 residues. The ends lost 6 bases at V and 6 bases at J; junction bases unmatched: 5. Germline CDR1 and CDR2: ENHRY and SYGVKD. DNA for the CDR3: TGTGCCATCAGGACTAGCGGGGGGACCCCCGAGCAGTACTTC. As protein: CAIRTSGGTPEQYF.

In this sample, this clone turned up once. The gene calls are TRBV6-5 and TRBJ2-3; 11 bases align to TRBD2. With 7 bases clipped from V and 5 bases from J, the junction kept 8 bases outside the gene matches. This CDR3 region has 15 residues. Per the germline V gene, CDR1 is MNHEY and CDR2 is SVGAGI. As DNA, the CDR3 is TGTGCCAGCAAATATAGCGGGGGGGCCGGAGATACGCAGTATTTT. Encoded protein: CASKYSGGAGDTQYF.

This clone was seen just once. This chain connects TRBV6-5 to TRBJ1-6; 8 bases are a match to TRBD1. The germline gives CDR1 MNHEY, CDR2 SVGAGI. The CDR3 is 15 amino acids. Trimming removed 11 bases from V and 7 bases from J; junction bases left unmatched: 13. CDR3 coding DNA: TGTGCCGGAAGACAGGGGTCGGCCGAAAATTCACCCCTCCACTTT. Translation gives CAGRQGSAENSPLHF.

The DNA of the CDR3 is TGTGCCAGCAGCCCCCGGCTAGCGGGGGGGTACGAGCAGTACTTC. It is translated as CASSPRLAGGYEQYF. The chain uses TRBV6-5 and TRBJ2-7; TRBD2 agrees at 12 bases. The germline V gene encodes CDR1 MNHEY and CDR2 SVGAGI. CDR3 length: 15 amino acids. After removal of 6 bases from V and 4 bases from J, the junction contained 7 bases not matched to a gene.

The chain has TRBV7-2 and TRBJ2-3; perhaps TRBD1 as D (5 bases). This CDR3 is built from 13 residues. V lost 5 bases, J lost 6 bases, and 12 bases lay in between. Per the germline V gene, CDR1 is SGHTA and CDR2 is FQGNSA. The CDR3 DNA is TGTGCCAGCAGCCCTTCTTGGGGCGATACGCAGTATTTT. Protein: CASSPSWGDTQYF.

The chain's CDR3 is CASSYTPTDTEAFF. DNA for the CDR3: TGTGCCAGCAGCTACACCCCGACAGATACTGAAGCTTTCTTT. The chain couples TRBV7-3 to TRBJ1-1, with a tentative D call TRBD1 (5 bases). Trimming stripped 4 bases from V and 5 bases from J, with 14 bases between. This CDR3 is 14 amino acids long. Germline V gene data show CDR1 as SGHTA and CDR2 as FQGTGA.